This entry lists 24 T cell receptor beta chains sequenced from one sample in a study of OX40 agonist ivuxolimab in advanced cancers. The assay was immunoSEQ multiplex PCR, and TCRdb's table has in-frame clones only and misses some. This sample yields about 62,000 clones, of which about 85% are seen a single time; over 3.5% belongs to the top ten. The sample consisted of CD4+ or CD8+ T cells sorted from blood, taken in a trial of the OX40 agonist ivuxolimab. All receptors come from an adult with an advanced solid tumor such as melanoma, head and neck, liver or kidney cancer.

This clone was observed a handful of times. The V call is TRBV6-1, the J call TRBJ2-2; the match to TRBD2 covers 11 bases. The CDR3 sequence is 16 residues long. Germline V gives CDR1 MNHNS, CDR2 SASEGT. J was trimmed by 6 bases and V by 4 bases; bases with no gene match: 7. The CDR3 DNA follows: TGTGCCAGCAGTGCGACTAGCGGGACGGCGGCCGGGGAGCTGTTTTTT. This encodes CASSATSGTAAGELFF.

J is TRBJ2-1 and V is TRBV1; TRBD1, the table's D call, was not compared with the DNA. TRBV1 is a pseudogene locus. The CDR3 spans 14 residues. Here the CDR3 DNA reads TGCACCAGCAGCCAGGGCGATGAATACAATGAGCAGTTCTTC. Encoded protein: CTSSQGDEYNEQFF.

This clone showed up just once. V gene TRBV1 combines with J gene TRBJ2-1; the table's D call, TRBD2, has no DNA check behind it. TRBV1 is a known pseudogene. CDR3 length equals 12 residues. Here the CDR3 DNA reads TGCACCAGCAGCCAAGACAGACGCGGGGGAGTCTTC. As protein: CTSSQDRRGGVF.

V usage is TRBV28 and J usage is TRBJ1-1; D not certain. V lost 7 bases and J 5 bases, leaving 11 bases between the germline ends. The germline CDR1 and CDR2 sequences are MDHEN and SYDVKM. The CDR3 has 12 amino acids. The CDR3 region has the DNA TGTGCCAGCAATTATAGGCGAACTGAAGCTTTCTTT. Translating gives CASNYRRTEAFF. Full variable domain (remainder filled in from reference TRBV28 and TRBJ1-1): DVKVTQSSRYLVKRTGEKVFLECVQDMDHENMFWYRQDPGLGLRLIYFSYDVKMKEKGDIPEGYSVSREKKERFSLILESASTNQTSMYLCASNYRRTEAFFGQGTRLTVV.

This sequence joins TRBV2 and TRBJ2-3; 10 nucleotides align to TRBD2. Per germline, CDR1 SNHLY and CDR2 FYNNEI. V lost 4 bases, J lost 6 bases, and 7 bases stayed unmatched. This CDR3 is built from 15 residues. CDR3 DNA sequence: TGTGCCAGCAGTGGGCTAGCGGGAGTGTTGGATACGCAGTATTTT. Translated, it gives CASSGLAGVLDTQYF.

The rearrangement links TRBV5-6 to TRBJ2-7; possibly TRBD1 for D (6 bases). The CDR3 totals 13 residues. V lost 4 bases to trimming and J lost 3 bases, with 11 bases between them. Germline CDR1 SGHDT, CDR2 YYEEEE. CDR3 amino acids: CASSQGGYYEQYF. DNA for the CDR3: TGTGCCAGCAGCCAAGGGGGATACTACGAGCAGTACTTC. Using reference TRBV5-6 and TRBJ2-7 for the parts outside the CDR3, the full variable domain is DAGVTQSPTHLIKTRGQQVTLRCSPKSGHDTVSWYQQALGQGPQFIFQYYEEEERQRGNFPDRFSGHQFPNYSSELNVNALLLGDSALYLCASSQGGYYEQYFGPGTRLTVT.

CDR3 sequence: CASTTGSYEQYF. The CDR3 nucleotides are TGTGCCAGCACGACTGGCTCCTACGAGCAGTACTTC. The chain uses TRBV28 and TRBJ2-7, with D hard to call. Looked up from germline, CDR1 is MDHEN and CDR2 is SYDVKM. Trimming stripped 7 bases from V and 0 bases from J, with 7 bases between. CDR3 size: 12 residues.

The chain links TRBV2 to TRBJ2-3, with 8 bases that match TRBD2. This CDR3 comprises 13 residues. Germline V lookup: CDR1 SNHLY, CDR2 FYNNEI. Germline trimming cut 6 bases from V and 3 bases from J; bases unmatched to any gene: 2. This chain's CDR3 is CASRPSGTDTQYF. The CDR3 region has the DNA TGTGCCAGCAGACCTAGCGGGACAGATACGCAGTATTTT.

The genes are TRBV6-1 and TRBJ2-5; the match to TRBD1 covers 8 bases. The length of the CDR3 is 16 residues. Germline CDR1 and CDR2: MNHNS and SASEGT. Trimming removed 2 bases from V and 2 bases from J; junction bases left unmatched: 7. CDR3 coding DNA: TGTGCCAGCAGTGAATTTGGCAGGGGGCTTCAAGAGACCCAGTACTTC. Its protein product is CASSEFGRGLQETQYF.

This sequence joins TRBV7-9 and TRBJ2-2; D ambiguous. V lost 5 bases, J lost 0 bases, and 16 bases lay in between. The CDR3 spans 17 residues. Germline CDR1 reads SEHNR; CDR2 reads FQNEAQ (reference sequence). Written as DNA, the CDR3 is TGTGCCAGCAGCCCCCCGCCGGCAGGCTCGAACACCGGGGAGCTGTTTTTT. Translation gives CASSPPPAGSNTGELFF.

V usage is TRBV10-2 and J usage is TRBJ2-3; no reliable D call. V gave up 0 bases and J gave up 0 bases, with 16 bases separating them. The CDR3 extends over 18 amino acids. The germline CDR1 and CDR2 sequences are WSHSY and SAAADI. The CDR3 region has the DNA TGCGCCAGCAGTGAGTCGATATTTTTAACAGCTAGCACAGATACGCAGTATTTT. Encoded protein: CASSESIFLTASTDTQYF.

The V and J genes are TRBV5-4 and TRBJ1-1, with D perhaps matching TRBD1 (6 bases). The V gene's germline CDR1 is SGHNT and CDR2 YYREEE (reference sequence). With 3 bases removed from V and 5 bases from J, the gap between germline ends came to 14 bases. The CDR3 covers 14 residues. In nucleotides, the CDR3 is TGTGCCAGCAGCTCCGGGGGCCTGGGGACTGAAGCTTTCTTT. This sequence encodes CASSSGGLGTEAFF.

J is TRBJ2-3 and V is TRBV9, with D possibly TRBD2 on 6 matching bases. The germline V gene encodes CDR1 SGDLS and CDR2 YYNGEE. V lost 3 bases to trimming and J lost 6 bases, with 17 bases between them. This CDR3 is built from 15 residues. The CDR3 is CASSEEGRSWDTQYF. The CDR3 region has the DNA TGTGCCAGCAGCGAGGAGGGCCGCTCTTGGGATACGCAGTATTTT.

The chain joins TRBV19 to TRBJ1-2, with unresolved D. Germline V gene sequence: CDR1 LNHDA, CDR2 SQIVND (reference sequence). This CDR3 is built from 13 residues. V was pared by 0 bases and J by 3 bases, with 5 bases between. The CDR3 region is CASSIEPHYGYTF. DNA of the CDR3: TGTGCCAGTAGTATAGAACCTCACTATGGCTACACCTTC.

The chain is built from TRBV7-2 and TRBJ2-2, with D perhaps matching TRBD1 or TRBD2 (5 bases each). The CDR3 is 15 residues long. The V gene lost 5 bases and the J gene lost 4 bases, with 14 bases spanning the gap. Germline lookup yields CDR1 SGHTA and CDR2 FQGNSA. In DNA form, the CDR3 reads TGTGCCAGCAGCCCCGGGAAGGGGTTCACCGGGGAGCTGTTTTTT. This translates into CASSPGKGFTGELFF. Supplemented by reference TRBV7-2 and TRBJ2-2, the full variable domain reads GAGVSQSPSNKVTEKGKDVELRCDPISGHTALYWYRQSLGQGLEFLIYFQGNSAPDKSGLPSDRFSAERTGGSVSTLTIQRTQQEDSAVYLCASSPGKGFTGELFFGEGSRLTVL.

This clone showed up just once. This chain uses TRBV10-3 with TRBJ2-2; 7 bases line up with TRBD2. The CDR3 sequence is 18 residues long. Germline V gene data show CDR1 as ENHRY and CDR2 as SYGVKD. The ends lost 3 bases at V and 0 bases at J; junction bases unmatched: 10. The CDR3 nucleotides are TGTGCCATCAGTGATTGGGGGGGTATAGGGCCGAACACCGGGGAGCTGTTTTTT. This encodes CAISDWGGIGPNTGELFF.

In its sample, this clone was seen once. CDR3 sequence reads: CASSPTPGQGGSYNEQFF. CDR3 sequence (DNA): TGTGCCAGCAGTCCAACTCCTGGACAGGGTGGGTCCTACAATGAGCAGTTCTTC. The gene calls are TRBV28 and TRBJ2-1; 8 bases are a match to TRBD1. V trimming: 5 bases; J trimming: 1 base; junction bases outside the gene matches: 13. Germline V gives CDR1 MDHEN, CDR2 SYDVKM. This CDR3 has 18 amino acids.

The rearrangement joins TRBV15 to TRBJ2-7; D uncertain. The CDR3 is made up of 13 amino acids. Trimming took 0 bases from V and 3 from J, leaving 6 bases between them. Germline V CDR1 and CDR2: LNHNV, YYDKDF (reference sequence). In DNA, the CDR3 is TGTGCCACCAGCAGAGATGTAAGCTACGAGCAGTACTTC. Amino acid sequence: CATSRDVSYEQYF.

V is TRBV9 and J is TRBJ2-1; D is possibly TRBD1 (6 bases). Trimming removed 9 bases at V and 10 bases at J, with 11 bases between. Per the germline V gene, CDR1 is SGDLS and CDR2 is YYNGEE. CDR3 size: 10 residues. CDR3 loop: CATTGTEQFF. The CDR3 DNA reads as TGTGCCACAACCGGGACAGAGCAGTTCTTC.

V usage is TRBV15 and J usage is TRBJ2-1; D is unresolved. Germline V gene data show CDR1 as LNHNV and CDR2 as YYDKDF (reference sequence). This CDR3 spans 14 amino acids. V was pared by 5 bases and J by 14 bases, with 22 bases between. Here the CDR3 reads CATSSRRASFGEFF. As DNA, the CDR3 is TGTGCCACCAGCTCAAGAAGGGCGAGCTTCGGAGAGTTCTTC.

The chain joins TRBV29-1 to TRBJ1-1; D call uncertain. Deletions cut 7 bases from V and 2 bases from J, with 14 bases between. Per the germline V gene, CDR1 is SQVTM and CDR2 is ANQGSEA. The CDR3 has 13 residues. The CDR3 DNA follows: TGCAGCGCAGATGGGCAGCTAAACACTGAAGCTTTCTTT. Amino acid sequence: CSADGQLNTEAFF.

The chain recombines TRBV7-6 with TRBJ2-5; no clear D. The V and J ends lost 3 bases and 5 bases respectively, with 10 bases between them. The germline V gene has CDR1 SGHVS and CDR2 FNYEAQ. The CDR3 runs 13 residues. The CDR3 sequence: CASSLSRMETQYF. In nucleotides, the CDR3 is TGTGCCAGCAGCTTGTCTCGTATGGAGACCCAGTACTTC.

The rearrangement links TRBV6-5 to TRBJ2-1; perhaps TRBD2 as D (7 bases). This CDR3 region has 12 residues. The V end was cut by 5 bases, the J end by 6 bases, with 8 bases between. CDR1 is MNHEY and CDR2 is SVGAGI in the germline V gene. CDR3 bases: TGTGCCAGCAGTCGGGGGGCCAATGAGCAGTTCTTC. It codes for CASSRGANEQFF.

The chain couples TRBV6-5 to TRBJ2-4; D is possibly TRBD1 (6 bases). Germline V gives CDR1 MNHEY, CDR2 SVGAGI. Trimming stripped 5 bases from V and 0 bases from J, with 8 bases between. This CDR3 has 14 residues. CDR3 DNA sequence: TGTGCCAGCAGTCCGGACAGAGCCAAAAACATTCAGTACTTC. Its protein is CASSPDRAKNIQYF.